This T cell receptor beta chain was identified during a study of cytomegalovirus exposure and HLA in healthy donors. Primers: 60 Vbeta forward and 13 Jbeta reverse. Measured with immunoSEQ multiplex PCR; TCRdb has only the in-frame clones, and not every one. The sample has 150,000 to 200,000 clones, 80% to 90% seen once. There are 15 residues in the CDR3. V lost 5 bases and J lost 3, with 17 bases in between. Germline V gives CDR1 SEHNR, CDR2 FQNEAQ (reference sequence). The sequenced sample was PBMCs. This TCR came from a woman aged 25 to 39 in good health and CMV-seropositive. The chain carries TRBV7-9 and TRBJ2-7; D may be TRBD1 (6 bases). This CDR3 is CASSIRQEKNYEQYF. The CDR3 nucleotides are TGTGCCAGCAGCATTCGACAGGAGAAAAACTACGAGCAGTACTTC.